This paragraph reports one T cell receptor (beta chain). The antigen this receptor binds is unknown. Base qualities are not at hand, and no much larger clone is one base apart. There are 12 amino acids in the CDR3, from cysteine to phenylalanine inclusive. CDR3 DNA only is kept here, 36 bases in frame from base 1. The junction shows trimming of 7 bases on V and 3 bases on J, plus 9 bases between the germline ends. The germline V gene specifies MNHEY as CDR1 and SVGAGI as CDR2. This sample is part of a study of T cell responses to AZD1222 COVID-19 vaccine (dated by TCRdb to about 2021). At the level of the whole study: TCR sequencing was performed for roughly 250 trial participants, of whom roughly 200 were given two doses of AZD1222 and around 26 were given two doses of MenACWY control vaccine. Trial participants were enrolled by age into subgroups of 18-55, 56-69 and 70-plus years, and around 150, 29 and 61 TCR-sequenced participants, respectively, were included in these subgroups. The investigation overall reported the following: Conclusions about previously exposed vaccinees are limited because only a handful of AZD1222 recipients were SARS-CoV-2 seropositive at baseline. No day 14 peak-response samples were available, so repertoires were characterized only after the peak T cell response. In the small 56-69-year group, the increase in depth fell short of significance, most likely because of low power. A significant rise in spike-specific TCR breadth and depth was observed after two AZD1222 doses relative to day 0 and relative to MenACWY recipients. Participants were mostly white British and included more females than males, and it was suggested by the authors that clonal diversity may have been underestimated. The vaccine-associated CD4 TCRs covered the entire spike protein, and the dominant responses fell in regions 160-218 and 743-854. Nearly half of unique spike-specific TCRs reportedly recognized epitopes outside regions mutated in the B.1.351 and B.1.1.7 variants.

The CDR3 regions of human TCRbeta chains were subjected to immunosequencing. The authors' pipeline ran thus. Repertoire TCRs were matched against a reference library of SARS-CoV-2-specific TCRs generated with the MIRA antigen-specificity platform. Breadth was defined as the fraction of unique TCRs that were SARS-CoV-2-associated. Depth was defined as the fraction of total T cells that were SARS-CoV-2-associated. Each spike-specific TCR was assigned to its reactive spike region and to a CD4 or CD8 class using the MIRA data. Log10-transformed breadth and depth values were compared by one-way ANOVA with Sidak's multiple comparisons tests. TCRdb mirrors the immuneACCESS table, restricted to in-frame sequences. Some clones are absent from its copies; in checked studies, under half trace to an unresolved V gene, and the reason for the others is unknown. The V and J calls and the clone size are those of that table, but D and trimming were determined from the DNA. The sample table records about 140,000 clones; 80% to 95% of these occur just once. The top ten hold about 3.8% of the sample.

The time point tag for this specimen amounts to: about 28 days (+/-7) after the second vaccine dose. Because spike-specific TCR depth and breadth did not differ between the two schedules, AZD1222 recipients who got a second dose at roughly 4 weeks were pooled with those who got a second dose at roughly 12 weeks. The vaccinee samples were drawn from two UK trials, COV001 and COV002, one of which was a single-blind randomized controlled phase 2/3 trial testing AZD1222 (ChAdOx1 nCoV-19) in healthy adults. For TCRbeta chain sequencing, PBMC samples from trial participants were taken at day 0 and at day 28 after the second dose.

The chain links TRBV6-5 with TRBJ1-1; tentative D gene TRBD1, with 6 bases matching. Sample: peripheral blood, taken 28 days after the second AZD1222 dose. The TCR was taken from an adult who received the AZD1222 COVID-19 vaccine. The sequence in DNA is TGTGCCAGCAATCAGGGGCACACTGAAGCTTTCTTT. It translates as CASNQGHTEAFF.